These T cell receptor beta chains were read from a single sample in a study of beta chain features in type 1 diabetes. Assay used: immunoSEQ multiplex PCR; TCRdb lists only in-frame clones, some missing. In the table there are roughly 130,000 clones, nearly 9.5% of which are singletons. Sequencing input: central memory CD4+ T cells from blood. The source of these receptors is a man between 18 and 35 years old in good health. CDR3s include the opening cysteine and the closing phenylalanine or tryptophan. D genes are given only for firm matches. Some rows have no size entry. The others give once, few or many, or a class for an expanded clone.

NA TRBJ2-2 TRBV11-2 few CASSQSPTGELFF TGTGCCAGCAGCCAGTCCCCGACCGGGGAGCTGTTTTTT
TRBD1 TRBJ1-2 TRBV2 few CASKEDRGGGGGYTF TGTGCCAGCAAAGAGGACAGGGGTGGCGGGGGAGGCTACACCTTC
NA TRBJ2-5 TRBV9 NA CASSPSYRLQETQYF TGTGCCAGCAGCCCTAGTTACCGCCTACAAGAGACCCAGTACTTC
TRBD1 TRBJ2-2 TRBV18 NA CASTNRQGTGELFF TGTGCCAGCACGAACCGACAGGGGACCGGGGAGCTGTTTTTT
TRBD2 TRBJ2-5 TRBV7-2 few CASSPLAGAETQYF TGTGCCAGCAGCCCACTAGCGGGGGCGGAGACCCAGTACTTC
NA TRBJ2-5 TRBV7-2 few CASSPLLETQYF TGTGCCAGCAGCCCCCTACTGGAGACCCAGTACTTC
TRBD1 TRBJ2-1 TRBV11-3 few CASSLRRPGGIDEQFF TGTGCCAGCAGCTTAAGGAGACCAGGGGGCATTGATGAGCAGTTCTTC
NA TRBJ1-6 TRBV6-6 few CASNYEYSPLHF TGTGCCAGCAACTACGAGTATTCACCCCTCCACTTT
TRBD1 TRBJ1-6 TRBV27 few CASSPRDRARSPLHF TGTGCCAGCAGTCCCCGGGACAGGGCGCGATCACCCCTCCACTTT
TRBD1 TRBJ2-7 TRBV14 few CASSFDRAYEQYF TGTGCCAGCAGCTTTGACAGGGCTTACGAGCAGTACTTC
NA TRBJ2-1 TRBV11-2 NA CASSPSSRSYNEQFF TGTGCCAGCAGCCCTAGCTCGCGCTCCTACAATGAGCAGTTCTTC
NA TRBJ2-3 TRBV7-6 few CASSFWDSTQYF TGTGCCAGCAGCTTCTGGGACTCTACGCAGTATTTT
TRBD2 TRBJ2-3 TRBV7-2 NA CASSLAALAGGVTDTQYF TGTGCCAGCAGCTTAGCCGCTCTAGCGGGGGGGGTCACAGATACGCAGTATTTT
NA TRBJ1-1 TRBV7-2 few CASSSYRNTEAFF TGTGCCAGCAGCTCATACAGGAACACTGAAGCTTTCTTT
NA TRBJ1-5 TRBV7-8 few CASRVGVNSNQPQHF TGTGCCAGCAGGGTCGGGGTCAACAGCAATCAGCCCCAGCATTTT
NA TRBJ2-3 TRBV6-5 few CASSLRQAADTQYF TGTGCCAGCAGTCTCCGACAGGCTGCAGATACGCAGTATTTT
NA TRBJ1-5 TRBV10-3 many CAIRGGQPNNQPQHF TGTGCCATCAGGGGTGGGCAGCCCAACAATCAGCCCCAGCATTTT
NA TRBJ2-2 TRBV5-6 NA CASSRGAWFDGELFF TGTGCCAGCAGCCGCGGAGCTTGGTTCGACGGGGAGCTGTTTTTT
NA TRBJ2-1 TRBV7-2 NA CASSLLGASLLEQFF TGTGCCAGCAGCTTATTGGGGGCCTCCCTCCTAGAGCAGTTCTTC
TRBD2 TRBJ2-3 TRBV4-2 few CASSLRAGVTDTQYF TGTGCCAGCAGCTTGAGAGCGGGGGTCACAGATACGCAGTATTTT
TRBD2 TRBJ2-1 TRBV7-2 few CASSWTSGVNEQFF TGTGCCAGCAGCTGGACTAGCGGGGTCAATGAGCAGTTCTTC
NA TRBJ2-1 TRBV5-1 NA CASSLARRADEQFF TGCGCCAGCAGCTTGGCCAGGCGGGCCGATGAGCAGTTCTTC
NA TRBJ2-7 TRBV9 NA CASSKRDSSSYEQYF TGTGCCAGCAGCAAGAGGGACTCCTCCTCCTACGAGCAGTACTTC
TRBD2 TRBJ2-7 TRBV14 many CASSHLGASGAYEQYF TGTGCCAGCAGCCATTTAGGCGCTAGCGGGGCCTACGAGCAGTACTTC
NA TRBJ2-1 TRBV5-1 few CASSFGRESSEQFF TGCGCCAGCAGCTTTGGCAGGGAATCCAGTGAGCAGTTCTTC
NA TRBJ1-1 TRBV2 NA CASSYQGTNTEAFF TGTGCCAGCAGTTACCAGGGGACGAACACTGAAGCTTTCTTT
NA TRBJ2-2 TRBV7-3 NA CASSLTRNTGELFF TGTGCCAGCAGCCTCACAAGGAACACCGGGGAGCTGTTTTTT
TRBD1 TRBJ1-4 TRBV19 NA CASSPGTVPNEKLFF TGTGCCAGTAGTCCCGGGACAGTGCCTAATGAAAAACTGTTTTTT
NA TRBJ1-6 TRBV9 NA CASSVEGRGTPLHF TGTGCCAGCAGCGTAGAGGGCAGAGGGACACCCCTCCACTTT
NA TRBJ2-3 TRBV10-3 few CAISGEDTQYF TGTGCCATCAGTGGTGAGGATACGCAGTATTTT
TRBD1 TRBJ2-2 TRBV23-1 NA CASSPRQGANTGELFF TGCGCCAGCAGTCCCCGACAGGGCGCGAACACCGGGGAGCTGTTTTTT
TRBD2 TRBJ2-3 TRBV7-2 few CASSFQGGGGTDTQYF TGTGCCAGCAGTTTCCAAGGCGGGGGGGGCACAGATACGCAGTATTTT
TRBD1 TRBJ2-3 TRBV2 NA CAAGGQGENTQYF TGTGCCGCAGGGGGACAGGGGGAGAATACGCAGTATTTT
NA TRBJ1-2 TRBV14 NA CASSYTGIGGYTF TGTGCCAGCAGTTACACAGGGATCGGCGGCTACACCTTC
NA TRBJ1-6 TRBV5-4 NA CASSLDGVRSPLHF TGTGCCAGCAGCTTGGACGGGGTCCGTTCACCCCTCCACTTT
NA TRBJ2-5 TRBV10-3 few CAIIKETQYF TGTGCCATCATTAAAGAGACCCAGTACTTC
TRBD1 TRBJ2-3 TRBV4-1 NA CASSRRTGGITADTQYF TGCGCCAGCAGCCGGCGTACAGGGGGCATAACTGCAGATACGCAGTATTTT
TRBD1 TRBJ2-1 TRBV11-3 few CASRKSTGGSYNEQFF TGTGCCAGCAGAAAGAGTACAGGGGGCTCCTACAATGAGCAGTTCTTC
TRBD1 TRBJ2-1 TRBV6-1 NA CASSDRGTYNEQFF TGTGCCAGCAGTGACAGGGGGACCTACAATGAGCAGTTCTTC